This record covers a single TCR beta chain. This clonotype was seen only once. Its antigen specificity is not known. Base quality data are lacking; no much larger clone is found one base away. A lone read gives weak evidence. The receptor library was made with PCR. At the Johns Hopkins FTIC core, DNA from the cultured CD4+ T cells underwent TCR sequencing with the Oncomine TCR Beta short-read assay. The QIAamp micro DNA kit was used to extract genomic DNA from the cultured CD4+ T cells. Oncomine TCR Beta libraries from cultured CD4+ T cells were pooled with unique dual indexes and sequenced on an Illumina iSeq 100. From the authors' description of their analysis: Non-productive sequences were removed, and CDR3s not starting with C, not ending with F or W, or shorter than 7 amino acids were discarded. Antigen-specific clonotypes were identified with the MANAFEST web application by comparing peptide-stimulated wells with reference and other culture wells. For a clone to be called positive, the clone needed an FDR below 0.05, an odds ratio above 5, and a productive frequency above 0.1% in at least two of three replicate wells. Cross-reactive clonotypes were defined as significantly expanded in both SARS-CoV-2 spike wells and at least one common cold coronavirus spike condition. Levenshtein distances (stringdist) and unrooted phylogenetic trees (ape) in R version 3.6.1 were used to assess CDR3 homology. Using fastp trimming at Q25 and MiXCR clonotype assembly, TCRdb reanalyzed the public sequencing data and kept in-frame beta chains. Under each unique CDR3 protein, matching rows form one entry showing the most common genes and DNA. These V and J calls derive from TCRdb rather than the authors' analysis. This sample has fewer than 20,000 distinct CDR3 sequences in its table, and 50% to 60% of those were observed once. Around 6.6% of the sample comes from the top ten.

The data derive from a study of vaccination and CD4 T cells after COVID-19 (dated by TCRdb to 2021 to 2024). At the level of the whole study: SARS-CoV-2 positivity had been established in the convalescent patients by nasal swab PCR, and mild disease was recorded in roughly 10 of these patients and severe disease in one. The convalescent cohort comprised six males and four females, including two Hispanic individuals, seven Caucasians, two Asians and one multiracial person. Two doses of either the Pfizer-BioNTech BNT162b2 vaccine (n=8) or the Moderna mRNA-1273 vaccine (n=2) were administered to participants. Post-COVID blood samples from convalescent patients were collected a median of roughly 100 days after diagnosis, with a range of 35 to 161 days. Post-vaccine blood samples were collected a median of approximately 77 days after the second vaccine dose, ranging from about 13 to 250 days. Overlapping spike peptide pools from SARS-CoV-2 and from the common cold coronaviruses HCoV-NL63, HCoV-OC43 and HCoV-229E were used as culture stimuli. Control cultures received a CEFX viral epitope pool as the positive control, an HIV-1 Nef peptide pool as the negative control, or no peptide. In around nine COVID-19 convalescent patients and 4 infection-naive healthy vaccine recipients, the spike-specific CD4+ TCR repertoire before mRNA vaccination was compared with the repertoire after mRNA vaccination. What the authors observed across the whole study: In convalescent patients, nearly all vaccine-specific clones (304 of 307) were found to be mono-reactive for SARS-CoV-2 spike rather than cross-reactive with common cold coronaviruses. Among the post-vaccine SARS-CoV-2-reactive clones in convalescent patients, a median approximately 90% showed up only after vaccination, which suggests vaccine-specific priming. The median number of SARS-CoV-2-reactive clonotypes rose from 21 after infection to 38 after vaccination, but the change was not significant. Relatively few convalescent patients were included in the study, and early timepoints after natural infection were not analyzed.

The germline V gene (reference sequence) supplies CDR1 SEHNR and CDR2 FQNEAQ. Counted from cysteine to phenylalanine, this CDR3 has 13 amino acids. Left in the record is the CDR3 DNA by itself, 39 bases read in frame from the first base. V drops 5 bases and J drops 5 bases, leaving 12 bases in between. Taken with the paper, the label for treatment or condition translates to: roughly 10-day PBMC culture with coronavirus spike peptide pools or control peptides (ViraFEST assay). To expand antigen-specific T cells with peptide pools and then pick out the expanded clonotypes through TCR sequencing, the study relied on the ViraFEST assay. Positive SARS-CoV-2 PCR tests in the convalescent patients dated from March to December 2020, before Alpha, Beta and Delta variants emerged in the United States. Each well held roughly 2 million PBMCs cultured in IMDM containing approximately 5% human AB serum and 9 to 10 IU/ml IL-2, with about 9.1 ug/ml peptide pools added. On days 3 and 7, half of the culture medium was replaced with fresh IL-2-containing medium. CD4+ T cells were isolated after roughly 10 days of culture through negative selection using the EasySep CD4+ T cell isolation kit. Ficoll-Paque Plus gradient centrifugation was used to isolate PBMCs from whole blood, and the isolated PBMCs were then either used fresh or cryopreserved at -140C. Triplicate wells were generally used for each culture condition.

The chain couples TRBV7-9 to TRBJ1-1, with no confidently assigned D gene. This specimen was CD4+ T cells from blood, cultured in vitro, taken before SARS-CoV-2 vaccination. This receptor was identified in a human donor who had recovered from COVID-19. The nucleotide sequence is given as TGTGCCAGCAGCCCCAGTGCCGTGACTGAAGCTTTCTTT. Its protein is CASSPSAVTEAFF.